This T cell receptor beta chain came from a study of a mutant IDH1 vaccine in newly diagnosed glioma (TCRdb year 2021). In terms of the full investigation: Eight vaccinations were administered to patients in weeks 1, 3, 5, 7, 11, 15, 19 and 23, corresponding to visits V03 through V10. In the chemotherapy-containing groups, vaccination started alongside temozolomide cycles, whereas in patients who had radiotherapy alone it started 4-6 weeks after radiotherapy. Prior to enrollment, standard therapy consisting of radiotherapy alone, temozolomide alone, or radiochemotherapy with temozolomide had been administered to patients, with the combination being received by most patients. The roughly 34 treated patients were roughly 62% male and 37.5% female, with a mean age of approximately 40 years. Peripheral blood was collected at six visits: V03 (baseline), V05, V07, V10, V12 and V13. For exploratory analyses, approximately 23 treated patients had longitudinal TCRB deep sequencing done wherever samples were available. Points the paper makes about the study in general: The authors noted that analyses of patient blood samples could not be reproduced because of sample limitations. No apparent relationship was observed between pseudoprogression and alterations in the top peripheral T cell clonotypes detected by TCRB sequencing. Immune responses induced by the vaccine were seen in over 80% of patients across multiple MHC alleles. PBMC samples for TCRB deep sequencing were selected based on availability.

Interpreted using the paper, the time point label stands for: week 5, during vaccination. Each vaccine dose, consisting of 300 ug of a 20-mer mutant IDH1 peptide in Montanide, was administered subcutaneously with topical imiquimod. Donors had newly diagnosed WHO grade 3 or 4 IDH1-mutant astrocytomas with loss of nuclear ATRX. The samples were drawn from NOA16, a multicentre, single-arm, open-label phase I trial in Germany that tested a mutant IDH1 peptide vaccine in humans for the first time. Genomic DNA for TCRB sequencing was extracted from EDTA blood using the DNeasy Blood and Tissue Kit. To note about this clone: Its antigen is currently not known. Base quality data are lacking; no much larger clone is found one base away.

Compared with germline, V lacks 3 bases and J lacks 7 bases; bases without a gene match: 1. From cysteine to phenylalanine, the CDR3 is 13 amino acids long. The sequence is cut down to CDR3 DNA, 39 bases in frame from base 1. The germline V gene encodes CDR1 SGDLS and CDR2 YYNGEE. The method was the immunoSEQ multiplex PCR assay. The hsTCRB Kit was used according to the manufacturer's protocol to amplify rearranged TCR beta chain sequences. TCRB libraries were sequenced on an Illumina MiSeq. The paper's data handling went like this. The proprietary platform of the kit vendor was used for demultiplexing, trimming and gene mapping. As stored in TCRdb, this immuneACCESS dataset retains in-frame rearrangements with V and J assigned. A fraction of the clones does not appear; measured against another copy, unresolved V genes explain less than half of the discrepancy, and the remainder lacks a known reason. The D gene and trimming were derived from the DNA, and the V and J assignments and clone size from that table. The sample profile shows 70,000 to 100,000 clones; roughly nine tenths of them were found once. Of the sample, 0.55% to 0.65% is held by the ten largest clones.

This TCR was sampled from a woman in her forties or fifties with glioma. The input for sequencing was PBMCs, taken from a glioma patient whose treatment included an IDH1 peptide vaccine. Here the chain combines TRBV9 and TRBJ2-7; TRBD2 agrees with 13 junctional bases. CDR3 sequence: CASSGGLAGEQYF. The nucleotide sequence reads as follows: TGTGCCAGCAGCGGGGGACTAGCGGGAGAGCAGTACTTC.